This entry features one T cell receptor (beta chain) sequence. Its antigen remains unidentified. The CDR3 consists of 15 residues. The germline CDR1 and CDR2 sequences are SGHAT and FQDESV (reference sequence). V shed 2 bases and J shed 0 bases, with 7 bases lying between them. Sequencing used immunoSEQ multiplex PCR; TCRdb keeps in-frame clones, though not all of them. The table has some 200,000 clones, 88% seen once. The data are from a study of T cell responses to AZD1222 COVID-19 vaccine. Study-level results: The study sampled repertoires only after the peak T cell response. Only a handful of individuals given AZD1222 were seropositive at baseline.

The analysis combined second doses at about 4 or about 12 weeks. The source was peripheral blood, collected 28 days after the second AZD1222 dose. The receptor comes from an adult who received the AZD1222 COVID-19 vaccine. The rearrangement links TRBV11-1 to TRBJ1-4; D is undetermined. The CDR3 DNA follows: TGTGCCAGCAGCTTACGCGTTGCAACTAATGAAAAACTGTTTTTT. Its translation is CASSLRVATNEKLFF. The variable domain in full, with the rest retrieved from reference TRBV11-1 and TRBJ1-4, is EAEVAQSPRYKITEKSQAVAFWCDPISGHATLYWYRQILGQGPELLVQFQDESVVDDSQLPKDRFSAERLKGVDSTLKIQPAELGDSAMYLCASSLRVATNEKLFFGSGTQLSVL.